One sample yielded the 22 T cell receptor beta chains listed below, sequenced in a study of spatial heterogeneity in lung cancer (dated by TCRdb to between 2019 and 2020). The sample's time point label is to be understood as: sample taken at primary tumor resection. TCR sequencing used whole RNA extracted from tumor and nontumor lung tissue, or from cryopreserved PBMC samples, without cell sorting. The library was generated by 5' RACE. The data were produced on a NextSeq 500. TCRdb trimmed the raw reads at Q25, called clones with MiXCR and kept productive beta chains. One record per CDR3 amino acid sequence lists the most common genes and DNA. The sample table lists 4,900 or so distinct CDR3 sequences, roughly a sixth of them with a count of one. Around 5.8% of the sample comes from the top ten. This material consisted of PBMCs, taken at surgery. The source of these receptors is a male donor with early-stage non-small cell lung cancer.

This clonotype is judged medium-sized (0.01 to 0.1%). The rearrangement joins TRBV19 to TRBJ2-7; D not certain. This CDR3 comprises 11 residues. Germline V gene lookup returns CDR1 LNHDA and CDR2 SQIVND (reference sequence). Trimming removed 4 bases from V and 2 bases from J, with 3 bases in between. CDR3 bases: TGTGCCAGTAGTAACACCTACGAGCAGTACTTC. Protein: CASSNTYEQYF.

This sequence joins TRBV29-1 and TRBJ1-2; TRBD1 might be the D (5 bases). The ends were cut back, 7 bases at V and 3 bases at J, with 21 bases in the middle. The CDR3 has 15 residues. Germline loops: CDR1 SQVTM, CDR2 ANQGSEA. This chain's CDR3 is CSAHGLTGGDYGYTF. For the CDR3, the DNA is TGCAGCGCCCACGGTCTAACTGGGGGGGACTATGGCTACACCTTC.

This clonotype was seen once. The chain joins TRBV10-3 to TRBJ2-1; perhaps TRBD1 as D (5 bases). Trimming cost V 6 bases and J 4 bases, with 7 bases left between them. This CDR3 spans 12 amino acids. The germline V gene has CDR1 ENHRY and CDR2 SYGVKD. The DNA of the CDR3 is TGTGCCATCAGACAGGATTACAATGAGCAGTTCTTC. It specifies CAIRQDYNEQFF.

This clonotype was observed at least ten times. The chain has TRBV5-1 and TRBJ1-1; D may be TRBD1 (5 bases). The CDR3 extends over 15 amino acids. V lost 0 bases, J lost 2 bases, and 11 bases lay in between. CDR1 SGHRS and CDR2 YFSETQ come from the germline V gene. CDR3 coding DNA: TGCGCCAGCAGCTTGGGGCAGGGAGCTAACACTGAAGCTTTCTTT. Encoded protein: CASSLGQGANTEAFF. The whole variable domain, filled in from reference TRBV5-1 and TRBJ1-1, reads KAGVTQTPRYLIKTRGQQVTLSCSPISGHRSVSWYQQTPGQGLQFLFEYFSETQRNKGNFPGRFSGRQFSNSRSEMNVSTLELGDSALYLCASSLGQGANTEAFFGQGTRLTVV.

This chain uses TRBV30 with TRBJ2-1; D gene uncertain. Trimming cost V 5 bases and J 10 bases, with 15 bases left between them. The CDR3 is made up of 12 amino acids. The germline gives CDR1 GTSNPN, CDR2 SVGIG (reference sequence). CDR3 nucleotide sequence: TGTGCCTGGGGCCAAACCTTCAACGAGCAGTTCTTC. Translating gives CAWGQTFNEQFF.

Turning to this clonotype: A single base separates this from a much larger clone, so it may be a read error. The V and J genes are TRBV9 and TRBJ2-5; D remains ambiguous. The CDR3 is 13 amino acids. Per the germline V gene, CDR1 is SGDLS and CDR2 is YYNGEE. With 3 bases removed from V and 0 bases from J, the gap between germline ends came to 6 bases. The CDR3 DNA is TGTGCCAGCAGCGCGGTGTACCAAGAGACCCAGTACTTC. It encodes CASSAVYQETQYF.

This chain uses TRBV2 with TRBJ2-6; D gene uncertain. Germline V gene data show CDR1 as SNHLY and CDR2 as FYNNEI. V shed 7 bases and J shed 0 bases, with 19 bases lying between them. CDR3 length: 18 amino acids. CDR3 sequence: CASTTTGSRPSGANVLTF. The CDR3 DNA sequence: TGTGCCAGCACTACGACCGGGTCAAGGCCCTCTGGGGCCAACGTCCTGACTTTC.

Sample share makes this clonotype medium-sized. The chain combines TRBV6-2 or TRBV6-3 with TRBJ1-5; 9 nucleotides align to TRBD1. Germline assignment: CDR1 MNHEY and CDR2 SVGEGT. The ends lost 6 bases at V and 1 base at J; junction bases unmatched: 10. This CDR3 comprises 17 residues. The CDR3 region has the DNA TGTGCCAGCAGCCTAAGACAGGGGGAATCAAGCAATCAGCCCCAGCATTTT. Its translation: CASSLRQGESSNQPQHF.

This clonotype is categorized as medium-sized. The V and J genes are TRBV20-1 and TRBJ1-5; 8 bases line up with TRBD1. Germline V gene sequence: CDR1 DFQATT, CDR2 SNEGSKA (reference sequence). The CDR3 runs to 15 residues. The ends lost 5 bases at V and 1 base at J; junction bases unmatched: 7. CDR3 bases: TGCAGTGCTGATCACAGGGGGATGAGCAATCAGCCCCAGCATTTT. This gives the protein CSADHRGMSNQPQHF.

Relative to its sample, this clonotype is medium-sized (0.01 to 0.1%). The CDR3 reads CASSKDRRTEAFF. In DNA form, the CDR3 reads TGTGCCAGCAGCAAGGACAGGAGGACTGAAGCTTTCTTT. V is TRBV7-2 and J is TRBJ1-1; 7 positions match TRBD1. In germline, CDR1 is SGHTA, CDR2 FQGNSA. This CDR3 is 13 amino acids long. J gave up 5 bases and V 5 bases, and 5 bases lay outside the gene matches.

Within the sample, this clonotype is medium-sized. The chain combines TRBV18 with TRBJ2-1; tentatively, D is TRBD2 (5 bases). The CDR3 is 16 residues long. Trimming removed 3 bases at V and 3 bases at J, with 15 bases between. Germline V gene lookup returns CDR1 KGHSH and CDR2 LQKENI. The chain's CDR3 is CASSPPIRGDYNEQFF. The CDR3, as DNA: TGTGCCAGCTCACCCCCCATCCGGGGAGACTACAATGAGCAGTTCTTC.

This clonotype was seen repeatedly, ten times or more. The CDR3 loop reads CASSPHYGSSTDTQYF. The CDR3 nucleotides are TGTGCCAGCAGCCCCCACTACGGATCTAGCACAGATACGCAGTATTTT. The chain combines TRBV11-2 with TRBJ2-3; D call uncertain. The CDR3 runs 16 residues. V lost 5 bases and J 0 bases, leaving 15 bases between the germline ends. Germline V gene sequence: CDR1 SGHAT, CDR2 FQNNGV. The full variable domain, rest sourced from reference TRBV11-2 and TRBJ2-3, is EAGVAQSPRYKIIEKRQSVAFWCNPISGHATLYWYQQILGQGPKLLIQFQNNGVVDDSQLPKDRFSAERLKGVDSTLKIQPAKLEDSAVYLCASSPHYGSSTDTQYFGPGTRLTVL.

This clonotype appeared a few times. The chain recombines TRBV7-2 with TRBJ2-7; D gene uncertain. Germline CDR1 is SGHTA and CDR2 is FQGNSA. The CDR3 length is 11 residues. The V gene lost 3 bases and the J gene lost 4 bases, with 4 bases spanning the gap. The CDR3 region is CASSLVYEQYF. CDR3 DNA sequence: TGTGCCAGCAGCTTGGTTTACGAGCAGTACTTC.

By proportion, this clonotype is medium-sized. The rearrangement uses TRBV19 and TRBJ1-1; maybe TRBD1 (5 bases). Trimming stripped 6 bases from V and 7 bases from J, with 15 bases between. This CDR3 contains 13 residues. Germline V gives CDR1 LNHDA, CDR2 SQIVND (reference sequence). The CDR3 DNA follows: TGTGCCAGTAGGGAAGGGGCGCAGGTTGAAGCTTTCTTT. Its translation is CASREGAQVEAFF.

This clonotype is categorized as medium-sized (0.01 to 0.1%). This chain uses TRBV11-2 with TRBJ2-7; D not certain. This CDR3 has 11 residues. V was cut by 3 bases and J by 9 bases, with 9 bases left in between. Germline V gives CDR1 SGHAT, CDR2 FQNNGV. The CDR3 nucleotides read TGTGCCAGCAGCTTCCGAGATGGGCAGTACTTC. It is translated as CASSFRDGQYF. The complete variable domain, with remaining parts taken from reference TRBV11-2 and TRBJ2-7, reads EAGVAQSPRYKIIEKRQSVAFWCNPISGHATLYWYQQILGQGPKLLIQFQNNGVVDDSQLPKDRFSAERLKGVDSTLKIQPAKLEDSAVYLCASSFRDGQYFGPGTRLTVT.

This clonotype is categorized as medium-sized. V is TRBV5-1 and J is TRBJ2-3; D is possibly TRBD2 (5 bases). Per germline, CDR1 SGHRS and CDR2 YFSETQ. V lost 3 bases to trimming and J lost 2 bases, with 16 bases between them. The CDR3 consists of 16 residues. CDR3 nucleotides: TGCGCCAGCAGCTCCGAAACTAGGTCCCTCACAGATACGCAGTATTTT. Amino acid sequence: CASSSETRSLTDTQYF.

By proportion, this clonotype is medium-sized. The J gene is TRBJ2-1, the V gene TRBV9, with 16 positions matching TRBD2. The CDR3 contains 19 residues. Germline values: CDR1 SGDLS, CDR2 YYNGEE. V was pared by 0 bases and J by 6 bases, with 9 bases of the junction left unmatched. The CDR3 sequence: CASSVEGGTSGGAVNEQFF. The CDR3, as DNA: TGTGCCAGCAGCGTAGAGGGAGGGACTAGCGGGGGGGCCGTCAATGAGCAGTTCTTC.

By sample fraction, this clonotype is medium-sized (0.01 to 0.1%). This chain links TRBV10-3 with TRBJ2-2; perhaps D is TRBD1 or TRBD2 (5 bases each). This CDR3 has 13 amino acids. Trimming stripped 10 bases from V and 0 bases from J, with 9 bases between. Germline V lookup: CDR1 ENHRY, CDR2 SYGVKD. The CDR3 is CATGTPNTGELFF. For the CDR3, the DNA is TGTGCCACAGGGACCCCGAACACCGGGGAGCTGTTTTTT.

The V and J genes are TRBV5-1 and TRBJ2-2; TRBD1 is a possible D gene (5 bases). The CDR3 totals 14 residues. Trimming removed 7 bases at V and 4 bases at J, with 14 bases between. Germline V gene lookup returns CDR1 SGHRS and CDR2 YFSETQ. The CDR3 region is CASQLGVSTGELFF. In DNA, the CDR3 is TGCGCCAGCCAGTTAGGGGTCAGCACCGGGGAGCTGTTTTTT. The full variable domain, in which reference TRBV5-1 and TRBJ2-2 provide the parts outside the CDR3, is KAGVTQTPRYLIKTRGQQVTLSCSPISGHRSVSWYQQTPGQGLQFLFEYFSETQRNKGNFPGRFSGRQFSNSRSEMNVSTLELGDSALYLCASQLGVSTGELFFGEGSRLTVL.

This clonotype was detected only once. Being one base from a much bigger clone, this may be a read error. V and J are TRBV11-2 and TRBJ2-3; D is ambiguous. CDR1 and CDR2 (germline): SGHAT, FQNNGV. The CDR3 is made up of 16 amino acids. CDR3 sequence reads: CANSPHYGSSTDTQYF. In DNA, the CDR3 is TGTGCCAACAGCCCCCACTACGGATCTAGCACAGATACGCAGTATTTT.

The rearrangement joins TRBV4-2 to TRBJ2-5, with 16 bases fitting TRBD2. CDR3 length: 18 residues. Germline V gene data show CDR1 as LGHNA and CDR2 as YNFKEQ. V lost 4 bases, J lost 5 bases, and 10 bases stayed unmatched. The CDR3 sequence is CASSLSGTSGGASETQYF. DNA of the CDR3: TGTGCCAGCAGCCTATCCGGGACTAGCGGGGGGGCCTCGGAGACCCAGTACTTC.

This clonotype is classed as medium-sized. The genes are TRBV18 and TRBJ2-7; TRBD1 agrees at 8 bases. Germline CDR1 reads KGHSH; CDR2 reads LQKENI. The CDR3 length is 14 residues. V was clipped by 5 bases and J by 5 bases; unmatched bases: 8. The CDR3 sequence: CASSSRDRYDEQYF. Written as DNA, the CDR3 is TGTGCCAGCTCAAGCCGGGACAGGTATGACGAGCAGTACTTC.